One sample yielded the 20 T cell receptor beta chains listed below, sequenced in a study of response to subunit inactivated influenza vaccine. TCRdb analysed the RT-PCR reads with MiXCR anew, one entry per CDR3 protein. The sample includes over 750,000 distinct CDR3 sequences, approximately 22% of them seen just once. The source material was PBMCs from blood, sampled about 5 days after vaccination. All receptors come from a man in his forties or fifties who received an inactivated influenza vaccine.

This clonotype was picked up a small number of times. The chain couples TRBV5-1 to TRBJ2-1; 10 positions agree with TRBD1. There are 16 residues in the CDR3. J lost 8 bases, V lost 4 bases, and 12 bases had no gene match. The germline gives CDR1 SGHRS, CDR2 YFSETQ. CDR3 sequence reads: CASSRAGQGNLDEQFF. CDR3 nucleotides: TGCGCCAGCAGCCGAGCGGGACAGGGGAACCTGGATGAGCAGTTCTTC.

This clonotype occurred a few times. The chain has TRBV20-1 and TRBJ2-5; D is undetermined. CDR1 and CDR2 from the germline V gene are DFQATT and SNEGSKA (reference sequence). Trimming left V 8 bases short and J 5 bases short, with 27 bases between. This CDR3 is 16 amino acids long. The CDR3 nucleotides are TGCAGTACCCCGCTCCCAGGCAGTCGTTTATCGGAGACCCAGTACTTC. This translates into CSTPLPGSRLSETQYF.

The chain is built from TRBV6-1 and TRBJ1-2; 7 bases map to TRBD1. The CDR3 contains 16 residues. J was trimmed by 0 bases and V by 6 bases; bases with no gene match: 10. Germline CDR1 MNHNS, CDR2 SASEGT. The CDR3 DNA reads as TGTGCCAGCAGAAAAGCTGGGACAGCCTCTAACTATGGCTACACCTTC. Encoded protein: CASRKAGTASNYGYTF.

This clonotype was recorded a few times. The V gene is TRBV20-1, the J gene TRBJ1-3; D perhaps matches TRBD1 (6 bases). Germline V gives CDR1 DFQATT, CDR2 SNEGSKA (reference sequence). CDR3 length: 14 amino acids. V lost 3 bases to trimming and J lost 5 bases, with 14 bases between them. The CDR3 DNA reads as TGCAGTGCTAGCAACCCGGGGGGGCGAAACACCATATATTTT. This codes for CSASNPGGRNTIYF.

The rearrangement uses TRBV2 and TRBJ2-1, with TRBD1 matching over 10 bases. J lost 5 bases, V lost 7 bases, and 8 bases had no gene match. The germline CDR1 and CDR2 sequences are SNHLY and FYNNEI. CDR3 length: 15 residues. Here the CDR3 reads CASKRGTGAHNEQFF. As DNA, the CDR3 is TGTGCCAGCAAACGCGGGACAGGGGCACACAATGAGCAGTTCTTC.

The chain combines TRBV4-3 with TRBJ2-1, with 7 positions matching TRBD2. The junction had 5 bases not matched to a gene; V was cut back by 0 bases and J by 6 bases. The CDR3 spans 15 residues. In germline, CDR1 is LGHNA, CDR2 YSLEER. The DNA of the CDR3 is TGCGCCAGCAGCCAAGAAATGGGGAGGGCCAATGAGCAGTTCTTC. Amino acid sequence: CASSQEMGRANEQFF.

This clonotype occurred a few times. The chain links TRBV15 to TRBJ1-5; D perhaps matches TRBD1 (5 bases). CDR3 size: 12 residues. The germline V gene encodes CDR1 LNHNV and CDR2 YYDKDF (reference sequence). Deletions cut 4 bases from V and 10 bases from J, with 11 bases between. CDR3 DNA: TGTGCCACCAGCACCCCCGGGGGACCCCAGCATTTT. Encoded protein: CATSTPGGPQHF.

The chain couples TRBV11-3 to TRBJ2-1; 9 positions match TRBD2. Per the germline V gene, CDR1 is SGHNT and CDR2 is YENEEA. J gave up 0 bases and V 3 bases, and 6 bases lay outside the gene matches. This CDR3 contains 17 residues. The CDR3 nucleotides read TGTGCCAGCAGCTTGAGCGGGGGGTTGAGCTCCTACAATGAGCAGTTCTTC. Translated, it gives CASSLSGGLSSYNEQFF.

This clonotype was observed many times. The chain links TRBV20-1 to TRBJ1-5, with D uncertain. Germline values: CDR1 DFQATT, CDR2 SNEGSKA (reference sequence). This CDR3 has 12 residues. Trimming removed 0 bases at V and 0 bases at J, with 0 bases between. CDR3 nucleotides: TGCAGTGCTAGAGATAGCAATCAGCCCCAGCATTTT. This sequence encodes CSARDSNQPQHF.

In DNA form, the CDR3 reads TGCGCCAGCAGCCAAGACCCAGGGCCCATTGGTGGCTACACCTTC. Its translation: CASSQDPGPIGGYTF. The V and J genes are TRBV4-3 and TRBJ1-2; D perhaps matches TRBD1 (5 bases). The CDR3 extends over 15 amino acids. Trimming took off 0 bases at V and 7 bases at J, with 15 bases between the two ends. The germline CDR1 and CDR2 sequences are LGHNA and YSLEER.

This clonotype was picked up a small number of times. CDR3 sequence (DNA): TGCGCCAGCAGCGCCGGGACAGGGCCGGGAAACACTGAAGCTTTCTTT. This encodes CASSAGTGPGNTEAFF. The chain recombines TRBV5-1 with TRBJ1-1; 9 bases match TRBD1. This CDR3 region has 16 residues. V lost 4 bases, J lost 2 bases, and 9 bases stayed unmatched. Per the germline V gene, CDR1 is SGHRS and CDR2 is YFSETQ. Filled out from reference TRBV5-1 and TRBJ1-1, the complete variable domain reads KAGVTQTPRYLIKTRGQQVTLSCSPISGHRSVSWYQQTPGQGLQFLFEYFSETQRNKGNFPGRFSGRQFSNSRSEMNVSTLELGDSALYLCASSAGTGPGNTEAFFGQGTRLTVV.

This clonotype was detected only a few times. This chain uses TRBV5-1 with TRBJ2-4, with D tentatively TRBD2 (5 bases). This CDR3 spans 16 amino acids. The germline gives CDR1 SGHRS, CDR2 YFSETQ. Trimming stripped 4 bases from V and 1 base from J, with 15 bases between. The CDR3 region is CASSTEVDPAKNIQYF. CDR3 nucleotides: TGCGCCAGCAGCACGGAGGTGGATCCGGCCAAAAACATTCAGTACTTC.

This clonotype was found a few times. CDR3 in DNA: TGCAGTGCTAGAGTGTTAGCGGCTTACAATGAGCAGTTCTTC. Amino acids: CSARVLAAYNEQFF. The chain couples TRBV20-1 to TRBJ2-1; weak D call: TRBD2 (6 bases). V was pared by 1 base and J by 4 bases, with 11 bases between. Looked up from germline, CDR1 is DFQATT and CDR2 is SNEGSKA (reference sequence). The CDR3 is made up of 14 amino acids.

A few counts support this clonotype. V is TRBV20-1 and J is TRBJ2-2; TRBD2 might be the D (5 bases). Germline lookup yields CDR1 DFQATT and CDR2 SNEGSKA (reference sequence). With 6 bases removed from V and 0 bases from J, the gap between germline ends came to 11 bases. The CDR3 covers 14 residues. The CDR3 DNA follows: TGCAGTGCAATGGACTGGGCGAACACCGGGGAGCTGTTTTTT. Its protein product is CSAMDWANTGELFF.

This clonotype was seen more than once but under ten times. The rearrangement links TRBV6-5 to TRBJ2-4; perhaps TRBD2 as D (5 bases). This CDR3 has 14 residues. Trimming stripped 2 bases from V and 6 bases from J, with 11 bases between. Germline V gene data show CDR1 as MNHEY and CDR2 as SVGAGI. The CDR3: CASSYPGSGNIQYF. In DNA form, the CDR3 reads TGTGCCAGCAGTTACCCGGGATCAGGAAACATTCAGTACTTC.

The chain links TRBV29-1 to TRBJ2-3, with D hard to call. From germline, CDR1 is SQVTM and CDR2 ANQGSEA. The CDR3 loop spans 14 amino acids. Trimming cost V 3 bases and J 0 bases, with 10 bases left between them. The CDR3 spells CSVDRGGSTDTQYF. The CDR3 DNA sequence: TGCAGCGTTGATCGCGGCGGAAGCACAGATACGCAGTATTTT.

This clonotype was detected ten times or more. The chain employs TRBV11-2 and TRBJ1-2; tentative D call: TRBD1 (5 bases). This CDR3 contains 12 residues. The ends were cut back, 5 bases at V and 4 bases at J, with 8 bases in the middle. Germline CDR1 reads SGHAT; CDR2 reads FQNNGV. The CDR3 protein is CASSPGGYGYTF. CDR3 nucleotide sequence: TGTGCCAGCAGCCCCGGGGGCTATGGCTACACCTTC. Filled out from reference TRBV11-2 and TRBJ1-2, the complete variable domain reads EAGVAQSPRYKIIEKRQSVAFWCNPISGHATLYWYQQILGQGPKLLIQFQNNGVVDDSQLPKDRFSAERLKGVDSTLKIQPAKLEDSAVYLCASSPGGYGYTFGSGTRLTVV.

V gene TRBV5-1 combines with J gene TRBJ2-5; 7 bases match TRBD1. From germline, CDR1 is SGHRS and CDR2 YFSETQ. The junction had 10 bases not matched to a gene; V was cut back by 8 bases and J by 3 bases. The CDR3 extends over 14 amino acids. The CDR3 sequence is CASNWGQPKETQYF. The CDR3 nucleotides are TGCGCCAGTAACTGGGGACAGCCAAAAGAGACCCAGTACTTC.

The chain is built from TRBV7-3 and TRBJ2-2, with 9 bases fitting TRBD2. Germline V gene lookup returns CDR1 SGHTA and CDR2 FQGTGA. This CDR3 is built from 16 residues. After removal of 6 bases from V and 4 bases from J, the junction contained 9 bases not matched to a gene. The CDR3 DNA follows: TGTGCCAGCAGTCCCGGGGTAGCGGGAGTCACCGGGGAGCTGTTTTTT. The encoded protein is CASSPGVAGVTGELFF.

The rearrangement joins TRBV12-3 or TRBV12-4 to TRBJ2-1, with TRBD2 matching 10 bases. The CDR3 loop spans 15 amino acids. The junction had 9 bases not matched to a gene; V was cut back by 6 bases and J by 7 bases. CDR3 nucleotides: TGTGCCAGCAGAGGAGGAGCGGGAGGGAGGAATGAGCAGTTCTTC. Translation: CASRGGAGGRNEQFF.